What follows are 24 T cell receptor beta chains derived from one specimen sequenced in a study of blood T cell repertoires in COVID-19. Sequencing used immunoSEQ multiplex PCR; TCRdb keeps in-frame clones, though not all of them. The sample yields more than 85,000 clones, about 71% seen once. Sequencing used peripheral blood. The receptors were gathered from a woman aged 50 to 65 with acute or convalescent COVID-19.

This clone has only one observation. The DNA of the CDR3 is TGTGCCAGCAGTTTAGATGAGACGGGGCTGTTTTTT. Its protein is CASSLDETGLFF. V is TRBV12-3 or TRBV12-4 and J is TRBJ2-2; unclear D gene. CDR3 size: 12 residues. Trimming pared 1 base from V and 13 bases from J, leaving 10 bases between.

The sample holds a few counts of this clone. V usage is TRBV2 and J usage is TRBJ1-3; D uncertain. Trimming left V 4 bases short and J 0 bases short, with 7 bases between. The CDR3 is 14 amino acids. Germline V gene lookup returns CDR1 SNHLY and CDR2 FYNNEI. The CDR3 DNA is TGTGCCAGCAGTGGGACTGCCTCTGGAAACACCATATATTTT. Translated: CASSGTASGNTIYF.

The V gene is TRBV5-6, the J gene TRBJ1-1, with 9 bases matching TRBD1. Germline V CDR1 and CDR2: SGHDT, YYEEEE. The V and J ends lost 4 bases and 1 base, in that order; junction bases with no gene match: 8. This CDR3 has 16 residues. The CDR3 DNA is TGTGCCAGCAGCGCGGGGACAGGGTATGGGAACACTGAAGCTTTCTTT. Its protein is CASSAGTGYGNTEAFF.

This chain connects TRBV6-2 or TRBV6-3 to TRBJ1-6; 10 bases line up with TRBD1. The V segment lost 4 bases and the J segment 7 bases; nucleotides outside the gene matches: 1. CDR3 size: 14 residues. Germline CDR1 MNHEY, CDR2 SVGEGT. This CDR3 is CASSWTGGNSPLHF. DNA of the CDR3: TGTGCCAGCAGTTGGACAGGGGGGAATTCACCCCTCCACTTT.

The chain carries TRBV28 and TRBJ2-2, with 9 bases matching TRBD2. The V gene's germline CDR1 is MDHEN and CDR2 SYDVKM. This CDR3 comprises 17 residues. With 5 bases clipped from V and 3 bases from J, the junction kept 10 bases outside the gene matches. The CDR3 nucleotides are TGTGCCAGCAGTCCCCTGGCTAGCGGGGAAGACACCGGGGAGCTGTTTTTT. The encoded protein is CASSPLASGEDTGELFF.

V and J are TRBV18 and TRBJ2-5; 14 positions agree with TRBD2. CDR1 and CDR2 from the germline V gene are KGHSH and LQKENI. The length of the CDR3 is 18 residues. The J segment lost 6 bases and the V segment lost 6 bases, leaving 15 bases of the junction unmatched. The CDR3 sequence: CASSSKGLAGAYPKTQYF. CDR3 bases: TGTGCCAGCTCGTCCAAGGGACTAGCGGGGGCCTATCCGAAGACCCAGTACTTC. Supplemented by reference TRBV18 and TRBJ2-5, the full variable domain reads NAGVMQNPRHLVRRRGQEARLRCSPMKGHSHVYWYRQLPEEGLKFMVYLQKENIIDESGMPKERFSAEFPKEGPSILRIQQVVRGDSAAYFCASSSKGLAGAYPKTQYFGPGTRLLVL.

The J gene is TRBJ2-7, the V gene TRBV28, with TRBD1 matching 7 bases. Germline trimming cut 10 bases from V and 0 bases from J; bases unmatched to any gene: 9. CDR3 size: 14 residues. From germline, CDR1 is MDHEN and CDR2 SYDVKM. The CDR3 is CAIVGTAASYEQYF. The CDR3 DNA reads as TGTGCCATCGTGGGGACAGCGGCCTCCTACGAGCAGTACTTC.

In this sample, this clone turned up once. V and J are TRBV7-6 and TRBJ1-2, with D tentatively TRBD1 (6 bases). V lost 1 base and J lost 4, with 16 bases in between. The CDR3 is made up of 16 amino acids. The germline gives CDR1 SGHVS, CDR2 FNYEAQ. The CDR3 coding sequence is TGTGCCAGCAGCTTAGAGGGGGGGTCTTCCGTCTATGGCTACACCTTC. This encodes CASSLEGGSSVYGYTF. The full variable domain, completed using reference TRBV7-6 and TRBJ1-2, is GAGVSQSPRYKVTKRGQDVALRCDPISGHVSLYWYRQALGQGPEFLTYFNYEAQQDKSGLPNDRFSAERPEGSISTLTIQRTEQRDSAMYRCASSLEGGSSVYGYTFGSGTRLTVV.

This clone turned up a few times. The CDR3 here is CSVGRDRDHEQYF. DNA for the CDR3: TGCAGCGTTGGAAGGGACAGGGACCACGAGCAGTACTTC. The chain links TRBV29-1 to TRBJ2-7, with 9 positions matching TRBD1. The ends lost 4 bases at V and 5 bases at J; junction bases unmatched: 6. Germline-derived CDR1 and CDR2 are SQVTM and ANQGSEA. The CDR3 has 13 residues.

The gene calls are TRBV19 and TRBJ1-1; D may be TRBD1 (6 bases). The length of the CDR3 is 13 residues. Per germline, CDR1 LNHDA and CDR2 SQIVND (reference sequence). The germline V and J ends were trimmed by 4 bases and 4 bases, with 10 bases remaining between them. This chain's CDR3 is CASSTLQGTEAFF. CDR3 DNA sequence: TGTGCCAGTAGTACACTACAGGGCACTGAAGCTTTCTTT.

This clone was picked up one time. One end of the junction varies from germline; a read error may be responsible. The chain links TRBV18 to TRBJ1-1; 7 positions match TRBD1. The length of the CDR3 is 12 residues. The germline gives CDR1 KGHSH, CDR2 LQKENI. The CDR3 region is CASSPPMGTAFF. CDR3 DNA: TGTGCCAGCTCACCACCAATGGGGACAGCCTTTTTT. Combining the CDR3 with reference TRBV18 and TRBJ1-1 gives the whole variable domain NAGVMQNPRHLVRRRGQEARLRCSPMKGHSHVYWYRQLPEEGLKFMVYLQKENIIDESGMPKERFSAEFPKEGPSILRIQQVVRGDSAAYFCASSPPMGTAFFGQGTRLTVV.

The chain joins TRBV19 to TRBJ2-7; tentative D call: TRBD1 (6 bases). V was trimmed by 1 base and J by 2 bases, leaving 9 bases between them. Germline CDR1 and CDR2: LNHDA and SQIVND (reference sequence). This CDR3 region has 14 residues. CDR3 in DNA: TGTGCCAGTAGTATAGGCACAGGGCCCTACGAGCAGTACTTC. It is translated as CASSIGTGPYEQYF.

In DNA form, the CDR3 reads TGTGCCAGTAGTTTGTGGGGGCATCCCTCTGAGACCCAGTACTTC. Amino acid sequence: CASSLWGHPSETQYF. The V and J genes are TRBV19 and TRBJ2-5; D is possibly TRBD1 (6 bases). CDR3 size: 15 residues. The V end was cut by 5 bases, the J end by 5 bases, with 18 bases between. The germline V gene has CDR1 LNHDA and CDR2 SQIVND (reference sequence). Together with reference TRBV19 and TRBJ2-5, the CDR3 gives the full variable domain: DGGITQSPKYLFRKEGQNVTLSCEQNLNHDAMYWYRQDPGQGLRLIYYSQIVNDFQKGDIAEGYSVSREKKESFPLTVTSAQKNPTAFYLCASSLWGHPSETQYFGPGTRLLVL.

The CDR3 region has the DNA TGCGCCAGCAGCTTAAACAGGGGGCCGGGTGAGCAGTTCTTC. Its protein product is CASSLNRGPGEQFF. The rearrangement uses TRBV5-1 and TRBJ2-1; 9 bases are shared with TRBD1. This CDR3 has 14 amino acids. Germline lookup yields CDR1 SGHRS and CDR2 YFSETQ. V trimming: 2 bases; J trimming: 9 bases; junction bases outside the gene matches: 6. Variable domain in full (rest from reference TRBV5-1 and TRBJ2-1): KAGVTQTPRYLIKTRGQQVTLSCSPISGHRSVSWYQQTPGQGLQFLFEYFSETQRNKGNFPGRFSGRQFSNSRSEMNVSTLELGDSALYLCASSLNRGPGEQFFGPGTRLTVL.

This clone was picked up a small number of times. This chain uses TRBV6-1 with TRBJ1-2; 7 positions match TRBD1. With V trimmed by 2 bases and J by 4 bases, 13 bases remained unmatched. The CDR3 has 17 residues. Germline CDR1 is MNHNS and CDR2 is SASEGT. The DNA of the CDR3 is TGTGCCAGCAGTGAAAAGCGTGCTTTAGGGGACAGCTATGGCTACACCTTC. Amino acids: CASSEKRALGDSYGYTF.

The chain uses TRBV4-3 and TRBJ1-2; D is unresolved. Trimming shortened V by 0 bases and J by 2 bases, and 7 bases separated the two germline ends. The CDR3 is made up of 14 amino acids. Germline values: CDR1 LGHNA, CDR2 YSLEER. Here the CDR3 DNA reads TGCGCCAGCAGCCAAGATAGATCCAACTATGGCTACACCTTC. Amino acid sequence: CASSQDRSNYGYTF.

V is TRBV7-8 and J is TRBJ1-4; 7 nucleotides line up with TRBD1. In germline, CDR1 is SGHVS, CDR2 FQNEAQ. This CDR3 comprises 14 residues. Trimming at V came to 2 bases and at J to 8 bases, leaving 5 bases not matched to a gene. This CDR3 reads CASSLKKGGEKLFF. DNA of the CDR3: TGTGCCAGCAGCTTAAAGAAAGGGGGCGAAAAACTGTTTTTT.

The chain has TRBV4-1 and TRBJ1-1; D may be TRBD1 (5 bases). Germline assignment: CDR1 MGHRA and CDR2 YSYEKL. The CDR3 sequence is 15 residues long. V lost 1 base and J 1 base, leaving 10 bases between the germline ends. Written as DNA, the CDR3 is TGCGCCAGCAGCCAAGTAGATGGACAGAACACTGAAGCTTTCTTT. As protein: CASSQVDGQNTEAFF.

The gene calls are TRBV7-3 and TRBJ2-2, with D possibly TRBD1 on 5 matching bases. Per the germline V gene, CDR1 is SGHTA and CDR2 is FQGTGA. The germline V and J ends were trimmed by 5 bases and 1 base, with 8 bases remaining between them. This CDR3 has 14 residues. Here the CDR3 reads CASSRDRNTGELFF. CDR3 coding DNA: TGTGCCAGCAGCCGTGACAGGAACACCGGGGAGCTGTTTTTT.

This clone has more than one count but fewer than ten. The chain joins TRBV19 to TRBJ1-1, with TRBD1 identical over 7 bases. The CDR3 has 15 residues. V dropped 7 bases and J dropped 0; count of bases not matched to a gene: 8. The germline V gene encodes CDR1 LNHDA and CDR2 SQIVND (reference sequence). This chain's CDR3 is CASTKGGGLNTEAFF. The CDR3 DNA is TGTGCCAGTACAAAAGGGGGCGGCTTGAACACTGAAGCTTTCTTT.

The rearrangement uses TRBV7-2 and TRBJ2-1; no reliable D call. The CDR3 extends over 13 amino acids. V was cut by 5 bases and J by 7 bases, with 12 bases left in between. Germline CDR1 and CDR2: SGHTA and FQGNSA. In nucleotides, the CDR3 is TGTGCCAGCAGCACCTATACCCGGAATGAGCAGTTCTTC. Amino acids: CASSTYTRNEQFF.

This clone was counted only a few times. The chain combines TRBV2 with TRBJ1-2; D may be TRBD1 (5 bases). This CDR3 has 15 residues. V lost 0 bases and J 7 bases, leaving 15 bases between the germline ends. Germline V gene sequence: CDR1 SNHLY, CDR2 FYNNEI. The CDR3 sequence is CASSEALGGAGGYTF. The CDR3 DNA follows: TGTGCCAGCAGTGAAGCGCTGGGGGGAGCCGGTGGCTACACCTTC.

The chain has TRBV7-6 and TRBJ2-7; 11 nucleotides align to TRBD1. V shed 2 bases and J 5 bases; nucleotides not matched to a gene: 11. CDR3 size: 17 residues. Germline V gene lookup returns CDR1 SGHVS and CDR2 FNYEAQ. CDR3 coding DNA: TGTGCCAGCAGCTTACGAACCGCGGGACAGGGGGTGAACGAGCAGTACTTC. Translated, it gives CASSLRTAGQGVNEQYF.

The V gene is TRBV7-9, the J gene TRBJ2-3; 9 bases are shared with TRBD2. This CDR3 contains 16 residues. From germline, CDR1 is SEHNR and CDR2 FQNEAQ (reference sequence). After removal of 1 base from V and 6 bases from J, the junction contained 8 bases not matched to a gene. CDR3 bases: TGTGCCAGCAGCTTAGACCTTGCGGGGGGGCCGGATACGCAGTATTTT. Translation gives CASSLDLAGGPDTQYF.